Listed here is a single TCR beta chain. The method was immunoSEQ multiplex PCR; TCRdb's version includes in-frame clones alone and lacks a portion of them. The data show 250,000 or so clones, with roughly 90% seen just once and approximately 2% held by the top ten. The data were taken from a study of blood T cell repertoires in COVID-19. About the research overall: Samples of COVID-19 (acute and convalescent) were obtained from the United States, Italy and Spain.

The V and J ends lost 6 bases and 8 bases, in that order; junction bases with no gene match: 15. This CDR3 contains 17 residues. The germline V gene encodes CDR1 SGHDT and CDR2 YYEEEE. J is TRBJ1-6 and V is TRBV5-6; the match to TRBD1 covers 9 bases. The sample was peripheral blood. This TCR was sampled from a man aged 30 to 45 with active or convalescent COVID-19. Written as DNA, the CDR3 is TGTGCCAGCAACCCTACCGGGACAGGGAATGGCGATTCACCCCTCCACTTT. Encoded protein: CASNPTGTGNGDSPLHF.